These 16 T cell receptor beta chains share one sample of origin, sequenced in a study of shared clonotypes between healthy human individuals. Naive-designated CD8 cells lacked CD45RO, were positively enriched for CCR7, and omitted terminally differentiated effector memory CD45RA+ cells. Using immunoSEQ multiplex PCR, the repertoire was profiled, and TCRdb retains in-frame clones only, with some absent. The data show about 2.1 million clones, about 93% seen once. Sequencing used naive CD8+ T cells from PBMCs. The receptor source for this set is a man younger than 30 in good health. Some clones in this sample may be carry-over from other donors' samples.

J is TRBJ2-1 and V is TRBV30; 9 bases are a match to TRBD1. This CDR3 has 20 amino acids. V gave up 0 bases and J gave up 3 bases; unmatched junction bases: 18. Germline loops: CDR1 GTSNPN, CDR2 SVGIG (reference sequence). The CDR3 region has the DNA TGTGCCTGGAGTGTCAAACCGGGACAGGGCAACAAACTTAACTACAATGAGCAGTTCTTC. Encoded protein: CAWSVKPGQGNKLNYNEQFF. The whole variable domain, filled in from reference TRBV30 and TRBJ2-1, reads SQTIHQWPATLVQPVGSPLSLECTVEGTSNPNLYWYRQAAGRGLQLLFYSVGIGQISSEVPQNLSASRPQDRQFILSSKKLLLSDSGFYLCAWSVKPGQGNKLNYNEQFFGPGTRLTVL.

Only one count was recorded for this clone. The rearrangement uses TRBV7-9 and TRBJ1-2, with TRBD1 matching over 8 bases. CDR3 length: 16 amino acids. The germline V gene has CDR1 SEHNR and CDR2 FQNEAQ (reference sequence). Unmatched junction bases numbered 12, after V lost 6 bases and J lost 3 bases. The CDR3 sequence is CASRQGDRGRHYGYTF. The CDR3 coding sequence is TGTGCCAGCAGGCAGGGAGACAGGGGACGTCACTATGGCTACACCTTC.

V gene TRBV27 combines with J gene TRBJ1-2; no clear D gene. Trimming cost V 2 bases and J 4 bases, with 14 bases left between them. Germline V lookup: CDR1 MNHEY, CDR2 SMNVEV (reference sequence). This CDR3 is built from 15 residues. This chain's CDR3 is CASSLQPGGLYGYTF. In DNA form, the CDR3 reads TGTGCCAGCAGTTTACAACCAGGCGGGCTCTATGGCTACACCTTC.

V usage is TRBV5-4 and J usage is TRBJ2-3; D is uncertain. V was pared by 4 bases and J by 0 bases, with 9 bases between. CDR3 length equals 14 residues. Germline values: CDR1 SGHNT, CDR2 YYREEE (reference sequence). The CDR3 is CASSPQLSTDTQYF. As DNA, the CDR3 is TGTGCCAGCAGCCCCCAGCTCAGCACAGATACGCAGTATTTT.

In regard to this clone: Other DNA sequences in this sample translate to the same CDR3. V usage is TRBV28 and J usage is TRBJ1-1; no definite D call. This CDR3 has 14 amino acids. Trimming shortened V by 3 bases and J by 0 bases, and 8 bases separated the two germline ends. Germline V gives CDR1 MDHEN, CDR2 SYDVKM. The CDR3 reads CASSLPGLNTEAFF. The CDR3 nucleotides are TGTGCCAGCAGTTTGCCAGGTTTGAACACTGAAGCTTTCTTT.

This sequence joins TRBV19 and TRBJ1-5; 7 positions agree with TRBD1. Losses at the gene ends were 0 bases for V and 4 bases for J; bases not matched to a gene: 3. This CDR3 has 15 amino acids. CDR1 and CDR2 (germline): LNHDA, SQIVND (reference sequence). The CDR3 here is CASSIEGQRNQPQHF. The DNA for the CDR3 is TGTGCCAGTAGTATAGAGGGACAGAGGAATCAGCCCCAGCATTTT.

This sequence joins TRBV6-5 and TRBJ2-7; no reliable D call. The CDR3 runs 11 residues. Trimming removed 6 bases at V and 6 bases at J, with 9 bases between. Germline CDR1 MNHEY, CDR2 SVGAGI. CDR3 nucleotides: TGTGCCAGCAGGTGGGGTGGCGAGCAGTACTTC. Its protein is CASRWGGEQYF.

The genes are TRBV7-6 and TRBJ1-1; D is ambiguous. The germline V gene encodes CDR1 SGHVS and CDR2 FNYEAQ. This CDR3 spans 13 amino acids. V lost 1 base to trimming and J lost 4 bases, with 7 bases between them. CDR3 in DNA: TGTGCCAGCAGCTTAGGGATAGCCACTGAAGCTTTCTTT. Amino acids: CASSLGIATEAFF.

This chain joins TRBV4-1 and TRBJ1-5; 10 bases are a match to TRBD1. Germline V gives CDR1 MGHRA, CDR2 YSYEKL. J gave up 0 bases and V 6 bases, and 8 bases lay outside the gene matches. The CDR3 is made up of 17 amino acids. CDR3 nucleotides: TGCGCCAGCAGTGCAGGGACAGGGGACCTTAGCAATCAGCCCCAGCATTTT. Protein: CASSAGTGDLSNQPQHF.

The CDR3 loop reads CASSSRDRSTDTQYF. The CDR3 nucleotides read TGTGCCAGCAGTTCCCGGGACAGGAGCACAGATACGCAGTATTTT. The genes are TRBV7-2 and TRBJ2-3; TRBD1 matches 8 bases. Germline V gene sequence: CDR1 SGHTA, CDR2 FQGNSA. J lost 0 bases, V lost 6 bases, and 5 bases had no gene match. This CDR3 has 15 amino acids.

The CDR3 DNA reads as TGTGCCAGCAGCCACAACCTGGCCGGGGAGCTGTTTTTT. Its protein product is CASSHNLAGELFF. The V and J genes are TRBV7-3 and TRBJ2-2, with no clear D. CDR3 length equals 13 residues. With 5 bases removed from V and 6 bases from J, the gap between germline ends came to 10 bases. The V gene's germline CDR1 is SGHTA and CDR2 FQGTGA.

This chain joins TRBV4-1 and TRBJ1-1; D is ambiguous. The CDR3 is 16 residues long. V shed 0 bases and J shed 0 bases, with 11 bases lying between them. Germline CDR1 is MGHRA and CDR2 is YSYEKL. DNA for the CDR3: TGCGCCAGCAGCCAAGATCCTCGGAGTCTGAACACTGAAGCTTTCTTT. Translated, it gives CASSQDPRSLNTEAFF.

This sequence joins TRBV5-6 and TRBJ2-7, with TRBD1 identical over 9 bases. J gave up 1 base and V 3 bases, and 8 bases lay outside the gene matches. In germline, CDR1 is SGHDT, CDR2 YYEEEE. The CDR3 is 16 residues long. The DNA for the CDR3 is TGTGCCAGCAGCTATTCCACCGGGACAGGGTCCTACGAGCAGTACTTC. Its protein product is CASSYSTGTGSYEQYF.

For this clone: Other DNA sequences in this sample translate to the same CDR3. The chain employs TRBV30 and TRBJ2-2; D is uncertain. From germline, CDR1 is GTSNPN and CDR2 SVGIG (reference sequence). This CDR3 has 12 amino acids. V lost 3 bases to trimming and J lost 3 bases, with 5 bases between them. Written as DNA, the CDR3 is TGTGCCTGGAGACGAGACACCGGGGAGCTGTTTTTT. Encoded protein: CAWRRDTGELFF.

The chain links TRBV5-1 to TRBJ2-3; TRBD2 aligns across 11 bases. Germline CDR1 reads SGHRS; CDR2 reads YFSETQ. CDR3 length: 16 amino acids. Germline trimming cut 0 bases from V and 5 bases from J; bases unmatched to any gene: 5. This CDR3 is CASSLGLAGGLDTQYF. CDR3 nucleotide sequence: TGCGCCAGCAGCTTGGGTCTAGCGGGAGGTTTAGATACGCAGTATTTT.

CDR3 nucleotides: TGTGCCAGCAGCGTGGTGGCTGGCTCTAGCACAGATACGCAGTATTTT. Residues: CASSVVAGSSTDTQYF. The chain combines TRBV9 with TRBJ2-3, with D uncertain. The CDR3 consists of 16 residues. CDR1 and CDR2 (germline): SGDLS, YYNGEE. V was shortened by 2 bases and J by 0 bases, with 13 bases between the two germline ends.